These T cell receptor beta chains were read from a single sample in a study of blood T cell repertoires in COVID-19. Clones were sequenced by immunoSEQ multiplex PCR, and TCRdb holds only the in-frame ones, with some missing. The sample contains roughly 290,000 clones, about 85% of which appear only once. Sequences were obtained from peripheral blood. The receptor source for this set is a human donor with COVID-19, enrolled during active disease. The donor label of this sample is uncertain. Both conserved end residues are part of each CDR3. D genes are given only for firm matches. Clone size appears in some rows only: once, few, many, or a class for an expanded clone.

CDR3 | DNA | V | D | size | J
CASSMVWDYSNQPQHF | TGTGCCAGTAGTATGGTCTGGGACTATAGCAATCAGCCCCAGCATTTT | TRBV19 | NA | NA | TRBJ1-5
CASSPRITGGAETQYF | TGTGCCAGCTCACCACGAATTACAGGGGGCGCAGAGACCCAGTACTTC | TRBV18 | TRBD1 | NA | TRBJ2-5
CASTRGRQLYNEQFF | TGTGCCAGCACCCGAGGGAGGCAACTCTACAATGAGCAGTTCTTC | TRBV6-5 | NA | NA | TRBJ2-1
CASSQVGGGNGYTF | TGCGCCAGCAGCCAAGTCGGAGGGGGCAATGGCTACACCTTC | TRBV4-3 | TRBD1 | NA | TRBJ1-2
CAISGIAGVGNEQFF | TGTGCCATCAGTGGCATAGCGGGTGTGGGCAATGAGCAGTTCTTC | TRBV10-3 | TRBD2 | once | TRBJ2-1
CASTLVQGGSPLHF | TGTGCCAGCACCCTGGTACAGGGGGGTTCACCCCTCCACTTT | TRBV27 | TRBD1 | NA | TRBJ1-6
CSVEGLAGGPGSSGELFF | TGCAGCGTTGAGGGACTAGCGGGAGGACCCGGTAGCTCCGGGGAGCTGTTTTTT | TRBV29-1 | TRBD2 | NA | TRBJ2-2
CASSLAGGANTGELFF | TGTGCCAGCAGCTTAGCAGGGGGCGCGAACACCGGGGAGCTGTTTTTT | TRBV7-2 | TRBD1 | many | TRBJ2-2
CATSQGGVTEAFF | TGTGCCACGTCCCAGGGAGGTGTCACTGAAGCTTTCTTT | TRBV28 | NA | NA | TRBJ1-1
CSASAGYNSPLHF | TGCAGTGCTAGTGCAGGATATAATTCACCCCTCCACTTT | TRBV20-1 | NA | NA | TRBJ1-6
CATSDAGTDTQYF | TGTGCCACCAGTGACGCGGGGACAGATACGCAGTATTTT | TRBV24-1 | NA | NA | TRBJ2-3